A single sample gave rise to the 27 T cell receptor beta chains below, sequenced in a study of post-analysis software for immune sequencing data. These receptors' targets are unknown. Study-wide results and limits: Included in a set of roughly five TRBV segments more frequent in patients than controls were TRBV5-6, TRBV5-1 and TRBV20-1.

Unique-molecular-identifier-tagged TCR beta cDNA libraries were used. MiXCR, run by TCRdb on the PCR reads, gives a single entry per CDR3 protein. The sample holds about 810,000 distinct CDR3 sequences, around 50% seen once. Material: blood. The origin of the receptors is a girl aged 5 to 17 with multiple sclerosis.

The chain links TRBV7-9 to TRBJ2-1, with TRBD1 as a possible D gene (7 bases). Germline-derived CDR1 and CDR2 are SEHNR and FQNEAQ (reference sequence). Trimming shortened V by 4 bases and J by 0 bases, and 19 bases separated the two germline ends. This CDR3 is built from 18 residues. The CDR3 coding sequence is TGTGCCAGCAGCTCAGGGGGGTCGAGGGGAGGCTCCTACAATGAGCAGTTCTTC. This codes for CASSSGGSRGGSYNEQFF.

This clonotype was detected once. An end of the junction differs from the germline gene, which may be a read error. The chain combines TRBV12-3 or TRBV12-4 with TRBJ1-2; D is perhaps TRBD1 (6 bases). The CDR3 is 14 residues long. The CDR3 loop reads CASTRDITNYGYTF. The CDR3 DNA reads TGTGCTAGCACTCGGGACATCACCAACTATGGCTACACCTTC.

This clonotype occurred once. This chain joins TRBV27 and TRBJ1-4; 8 bases agree with TRBD1. The CDR3 has 14 amino acids. V lost 6 bases and J lost 14; bases outside the gene matches: 14. Germline CDR1 MNHEY, CDR2 SMNVEV (reference sequence). CDR3 in amino acids: CASRTGTGMKRLFF. The CDR3 nucleotides read TGTGCCAGCAGAACCGGGACAGGAATGAAAAGGCTGTTTTTT.

The chain links TRBV5-1 to TRBJ1-5, with D possibly being TRBD1 (5 bases). The CDR3 has 15 amino acids. Between the trimmed V and J ends, which lost 4 bases and 1 base, there was a span of 12 bases. From germline, CDR1 is SGHRS and CDR2 YFSETQ. The CDR3 sequence: CASSPGDGSNQPQHF. CDR3 nucleotide sequence: TGCGCCAGCAGCCCGGGGGACGGAAGCAATCAGCCCCAGCATTTT.

There are a few counts of this clonotype. V is TRBV12-5 and J is TRBJ2-7; no clear D. CDR1 LGHNT and CDR2 FRNRAP come from the germline V gene. This CDR3 is 11 amino acids long. V was trimmed by 5 bases and J by 6 bases, leaving 8 bases between them. The CDR3 loop is CASGLLPEQYF. The DNA of the CDR3 is TGTGCTAGTGGTCTCCTACCCGAGCAGTACTTC.

The V call is TRBV20-1, the J call TRBJ2-4; TRBD1 agrees at 9 bases. The assigned J gene may be wrong: the sequence end matches TRBJ2-7 better. This CDR3 is 14 amino acids long. The germline V gene has CDR1 DFQATT and CDR2 SNEGSKA (reference sequence). The CDR3 DNA is TGCAGTGCCGATAAGGGGACAGGGTATTTCGAGCAGTACTTC. Protein product: CSADKGTGYFEQYF.

The chain couples TRBV3-1 to TRBJ2-6, with D possibly being TRBD1 (6 bases). The germline V gene encodes CDR1 LGHDT and CDR2 YNNKEL (reference sequence). The V end was cut by 0 bases, the J end by 0 bases, with 12 bases between. The CDR3 totals 18 residues. This CDR3 is CASSQETGRVSGANVLTF. The DNA for the CDR3 is TGTGCCAGCAGCCAAGAAACAGGGCGAGTCTCTGGGGCCAACGTCCTGACTTTC. Filled out from reference TRBV3-1 and TRBJ2-6, the complete variable domain reads DTAVSQTPKYLVTQMGNDKSIKCEQNLGHDTMYWYKQDSKKFLKIMFSYNNKELIINETVPNRFSPKSPDKAHLNLHINSLELGDSAVYFCASSQETGRVSGANVLTFGAGSRLTVL.

This clonotype was detected only a few times. The chain links TRBV7-2 to TRBJ2-4; 14 nucleotides line up with TRBD2. From germline, CDR1 is SGHTA and CDR2 FQGNSA. The ends lost 4 bases at V and 8 bases at J; junction bases unmatched: 10. The CDR3 has 17 residues. The chain's CDR3 is CASSSYLGTSGRYIQYF. CDR3 nucleotides: TGTGCCAGCAGCTCTTACCTCGGGACTAGCGGGAGATACATTCAGTACTTC.

The V call is TRBV6-6, the J call TRBJ1-2; D remains ambiguous. Per the germline V gene, CDR1 is MNHNY and CDR2 is SVGAGI (reference sequence). This CDR3 has 10 amino acids. With 5 bases removed from V and 7 bases from J, the gap between germline ends came to 5 bases. CDR3 amino acids: CASSNPGYTF. The CDR3 DNA sequence: TGTGCCAGCAGTAATCCTGGCTACACCTTC.

This clonotype came up a few times. The chain carries TRBV15 and TRBJ2-1, with D unresolved. The CDR3 is 13 residues long. Looked up from germline, CDR1 is LNHNV and CDR2 is YYDKDF (reference sequence). V dropped 1 base and J dropped 5 bases, with 6 bases sitting between them. The CDR3 protein is CATSRVRNNEQFF. Written as DNA, the CDR3 is TGTGCCACCAGCAGAGTTAGAAACAATGAGCAGTTCTTC.

The chain links TRBV29-1 to TRBJ2-1, with 10 nucleotides matching TRBD2. The V segment lost 0 bases and the J segment 1 base; nucleotides outside the gene matches: 9. The CDR3 totals 18 residues. Germline loops: CDR1 SQVTM, CDR2 ANQGSEA. The CDR3 DNA reads TGCAGCGTTGAAGATTGTTCTAGCGGGAGTCCGTCCTACAATGAGCAGTTCTTC. It is translated as CSVEDCSSGSPSYNEQFF.

The chain recombines TRBV5-1 with TRBJ2-3; D remains unclear. Trimming pared 4 bases from V and 0 bases from J, leaving 15 bases between. CDR1 SGHRS and CDR2 YFSETQ come from the germline V gene. The CDR3 has 16 amino acids. The CDR3 here is CASSVRAPSSTDTQYF. CDR3 DNA sequence: TGCGCCAGCAGCGTTCGGGCACCTTCTAGCACAGATACGCAGTATTTT. Filled out from reference TRBV5-1 and TRBJ2-3, the complete variable domain reads KAGVTQTPRYLIKTRGQQVTLSCSPISGHRSVSWYQQTPGQGLQFLFEYFSETQRNKGNFPGRFSGRQFSNSRSEMNVSTLELGDSALYLCASSVRAPSSTDTQYFGPGTRLTVL.

The chain has TRBV20-1 and TRBJ1-1; D is uncertain. The CDR3 consists of 13 residues. Trimming shortened V by 4 bases and J by 5 bases, and 14 bases separated the two germline ends. Germline CDR1 DFQATT, CDR2 SNEGSKA (reference sequence). Here the CDR3 DNA reads TGCAGTGCTACAAGTACGGTGTGGACTGAAGCTTTCTTT. Translating it yields CSATSTVWTEAFF.

This clonotype showed up just a few times. This rearrangement joins TRBV7-2 to TRBJ2-4, with 12 nucleotides matching TRBD2. CDR1 SGHTA and CDR2 FQGNSA come from the germline V gene. The J segment lost 7 bases and the V segment lost 1 base, leaving 5 bases of the junction unmatched. The CDR3 is 16 amino acids. The chain's CDR3 is CASSLVPSGRGNIQYF. As DNA, the CDR3 is TGTGCCAGCAGCTTAGTTCCTAGCGGGAGGGGGAACATTCAGTACTTC.

V is TRBV5-1 and J is TRBJ2-3; D is unclear. Trimming shortened V by 4 bases and J by 0 bases, and 6 bases separated the two germline ends. CDR3 length: 13 amino acids. Germline CDR1 reads SGHRS; CDR2 reads YFSETQ. The CDR3 is CASSDYSTDTQYF. The CDR3 DNA sequence: TGCGCCAGCAGCGATTACAGCACAGATACGCAGTATTTT.

This clonotype was counted a single time. The chain combines TRBV29-1 with TRBJ2-7; D gene unclear. The CDR3 contains 12 residues. Germline V gene sequence: CDR1 SQVTM, CDR2 ANQGSEA. V lost 6 bases to trimming and J lost 6 bases, with 15 bases between them. CDR3 DNA: TGCAGCGTACTGCTTCAAGTGGGCGAGCAGTACTTC. This codes for CSVLLQVGEQYF.

The rearrangement joins TRBV3-1 to TRBJ1-1; D is perhaps TRBD1 (5 bases). Germline-derived CDR1 and CDR2 are LGHDT and YNNKEL (reference sequence). V lost 6 bases and J 5 bases, leaving 13 bases between the germline ends. The CDR3 runs 13 residues. The CDR3 DNA follows: TGTGCCAGCAGAAACGAGCGGGGGACTGAAGCTTTCTTT. It translates to CASRNERGTEAFF.

This chain joins TRBV6-6 and TRBJ2-7; 14 nucleotides line up with TRBD2. Trimming took 5 bases from V and 3 from J; bases not matched to a gene: 6. The germline CDR1 and CDR2 sequences are MNHNY and SVGAGI (reference sequence). The CDR3 length is 16 residues. For the CDR3, the DNA is TGTGCCAGCAGTGACCTGGGACTAGCGGGAGACTACGAGCAGTACTTC. The encoded protein is CASSDLGLAGDYEQYF.

The chain joins TRBV5-6 to TRBJ2-5; unclear D gene. V gave up 4 bases and J gave up 7 bases, with 8 bases separating them. Germline V gene lookup returns CDR1 SGHDT and CDR2 YYEEEE. The CDR3 is 11 residues long. CDR3 protein: CASSHPGTQYF. CDR3 nucleotides: TGTGCCAGCAGCCACCCCGGGACCCAGTACTTC.

V gene TRBV6-1 combines with J gene TRBJ1-1; D may be TRBD1 (5 bases). Trimming cost V 0 bases and J 6 bases, with 8 bases left between them. The germline CDR1 and CDR2 sequences are MNHNS and SASEGT. The CDR3 runs 13 residues. The CDR3 spells CASSEAGAAEAFF. DNA of the CDR3: TGTGCCAGCAGTGAAGCTGGGGCAGCTGAAGCTTTCTTT.

The genes are TRBV5-1 and TRBJ2-1; 7 bases align to TRBD2. J gave up 4 bases and V 0 bases, and 13 bases lay outside the gene matches. Germline assignment: CDR1 SGHRS and CDR2 YFSETQ. The CDR3 sequence is 18 residues long. The DNA for the CDR3 is TGCGCCAGCAGCTTGGTGGGGCGCCGGCTCGGGGGGTACAATGAGCAGTTCTTC. Encoded protein: CASSLVGRRLGGYNEQFF.

The J gene is TRBJ2-7, the V gene TRBV29-1; maybe TRBD1 (5 bases). The length of the CDR3 is 12 residues. The germline CDR1 and CDR2 sequences are SQVTM and ANQGSEA. Trimming pared 4 bases from V and 5 bases from J, leaving 12 bases between. CDR3 amino acids: CSVGGQGNEQYF. The CDR3 nucleotides are TGCAGCGTTGGCGGACAAGGGAACGAGCAGTACTTC.

The chain combines TRBV6-6 with TRBJ2-3; D may match TRBD1 or TRBD2 (6 bases each). Trimming took off 6 bases at V and 1 base at J, with 14 bases between the two ends. CDR1 is MNHNY, CDR2 SVGAGI, per germline (reference sequence). The CDR3 consists of 15 residues. The CDR3 reads CASRPLAGGTDTQYF. Here the CDR3 DNA reads TGTGCCAGCAGACCACTAGCAGGGGGCACAGATACGCAGTATTTT.

This clonotype showed up just once. V usage is TRBV6-5 and J usage is TRBJ1-2, with unresolved D. Germline V gives CDR1 MNHEY, CDR2 SVGAGI. V was shortened by 2 bases and J by 5 bases, with 18 bases between the two germline ends. This CDR3 region has 16 residues. This CDR3 is CASSYEWEPSIYGYTF. The CDR3 DNA follows: TGTGCCAGCAGTTACGAATGGGAGCCCAGTATATATGGCTACACCTTC.

This clonotype was counted at least ten times. The chain is built from TRBV27 and TRBJ2-1, with TRBD2 identical over 7 bases. V lost 7 bases and J lost 7; bases outside the gene matches: 10. The CDR3 is 14 amino acids. Germline CDR1 reads MNHEY; CDR2 reads SMNVEV (reference sequence). CDR3 in amino acids: CASNWRESRNEQFF. CDR3 coding DNA: TGTGCCAGCAATTGGCGGGAGAGTCGGAATGAGCAGTTCTTC.

This clonotype came up once. The rearrangement joins TRBV7-9 to TRBJ1-1, with TRBD1 identical over 9 bases. Looked up from germline, CDR1 is SEHNR and CDR2 is FQNEAQ (reference sequence). The V and J ends lost 5 bases and 1 base, in that order; junction bases with no gene match: 5. There are 15 residues in the CDR3. CDR3 coding DNA: TGTGCCAGCAGCCCGGACAGGGGTTGGAACACTGAAGCTTTCTTT. Translated: CASSPDRGWNTEAFF.

The gene calls are TRBV5-1 and TRBJ2-7, with 8 bases fitting TRBD2. Gene TRBJ2-4 matches the end of the DNA better, so the J call may be wrong. The CDR3 extends over 14 amino acids. Germline CDR1 SGHRS, CDR2 YFSETQ. CDR3 amino acids: CASSPGGAVDIQYF. The CDR3 DNA reads as TGCGCCAGCAGCCCCGGGGGGGCGGTGGACATTCAGTACTTC.